This note documents a single T cell receptor (beta chain) sequence. The target antigen is unknown. This entry comes from a study of T cell repertoires in cytomegalovirus infection. Study details: As its CMV epitopes, the study selected recently identified HLA-C-restricted and well-studied HLA-B-restricted targets.

TCRdb ran MiXCR on the reads and lists one entry per CDR3 protein. Of roughly 920,000 distinct CDR3 sequences in the sample, around a third were seen once. This sequence originates from a human donor in good health (CMV status not recorded). Some clones in this sample may be carry-over from other donors' samples. The sample was cultured CD8+ T cells from PBMCs, taken from culture after CMV antigen stimulation.

In DNA form, the CDR3 reads TGTGCCAGCAGTTGGGGAGGGGCTGGTGAGCAGTTCTTC. This translates into CASSWGGAGEQFF. V usage is TRBV27 and J usage is TRBJ2-1; 7 bases map to TRBD2. The V gene's germline CDR1 is MNHEY and CDR2 SMNVEV (reference sequence). Trimming took 4 bases from V and 9 from J; bases not matched to a gene: 6. This CDR3 comprises 13 residues.